Described below is a single T cell receptor beta chain sequence and its context. This table comes from immunoSEQ multiplex PCR, and its TCRdb copy is limited to in-frame clones, with some not included. The sample shows under 200,000 clones, 70% to 90% of them seen only once. These data originate in a study of blood T cell repertoires in COVID-19. Germline V gives CDR1 PRHDT, CDR2 FYEKMQ (reference sequence). This CDR3 is built from 14 residues. J gave up 5 bases and V 3 bases, and 5 bases lay outside the gene matches. The sequencing input was peripheral blood. The chain recombines TRBV13 with TRBJ2-3, with 7 positions matching TRBD1. The clonotype comes from a man aged 60 to 75 with COVID-19, enrolled during active disease. The CDR3 sequence: CASSLTGQLDTQYF. CDR3 coding DNA: TGTGCCAGCAGCTTGACAGGGCAATTAGATACGCAGTATTTT. Variable domain in full (rest from reference TRBV13 and TRBJ2-3): AAGVIQSPRHLIKEKRETATLKCYPIPRHDTVYWYQQGPGQDPQFLISFYEKMQSDKGSIPDRFSAQQFSDYHSELNMSSLELGDSALYFCASSLTGQLDTQYFGPGTRLTVL.